These 8 T cell receptor delta chains were sequenced from one sample in a study of γδ T cells in repeated Plasmodium falciparum infection (dated by TCRdb to about 2021). Vgamma9/Vdelta2+ and Vdelta2-negative gammadelta T cell populations were flow-sorted from peripheral blood mononuclear cells for bulk TCR repertoire analysis. Libraries were built with multiplex PCR. Sequencing was performed on an Illumina MiSeq. Via CATT, TCRdb reprocessed the public reads, and rows with identical DNA were then joined. The table for this sample lists 70,000 to 95,000 delta-chain clones; roughly 1.4% of them were counted only once. The ten largest clones add up to roughly 9.5% of the sample. Sequenced sample: gamma-delta T cells from blood. The receptors were sampled from a pool of human donors (malaria-infected and uninfected, not separated).

Comment on this clone: The protein recorded in TCRdb matches a much larger clone and deviates from this DNA's translation at residue 3, suggesting a read error; the protein here is obtained by translating the DNA. V gene TRDV2 combines with J gene TRDJ1, with 8 nucleotides matching TRDD3. Germline loops: CDR1 GEAIGNYY, CDR2 EKD. The CDR3 is 18 residues long. CDR3 coding DNA: TGTGCCCGTGACACCGTAGGCCCGGGGGATAGGAGGGACGATAAACTCATCTTT. Amino acids: CARDTVGPGDRRDDKLIF.

In regard to this clone: A far bigger clonotype differs at one base, so this is likely a read error. In the same sample, other DNA sequences code for this CDR3. V gene TRDV2 combines with J gene TRDJ2; possible D gene TRDD3, 6 bases. The J gene, left out of TCRdb, was set here by checking the DNA against germline. Per the germline V gene, CDR1 is GEAIGNYY and CDR2 is EKD. The V end lost 0 bases, the J end lost 8 bases, and 12 bases lay between the germline ends. The CDR3 consists of 14 residues. For the CDR3, the DNA is TGTGCCTGTGACACCATTACTGGGACGGCACAACTCTTCTTT. Protein: CACDTITGTAQLFF.

In its sample, this clone is medium-sized. The same CDR3 can be traced to other DNA sequences in this sample. The chain joins TRDV2 to TRDJ1; 13 bases align to TRDD3. With V trimmed by 1 base and J by 3 bases, 10 bases remained unmatched. This CDR3 has 18 amino acids. Germline-derived CDR1 and CDR2 are GEAIGNYY and EKD. CDR3: CACDTFTGGYADADKLIF. In DNA, the CDR3 is TGTGCCTGTGACACGTTTACTGGGGGATACGCAGACGCCGATAAACTCATCTTT.

This clone showed up just a few times. A far larger clone is one nucleotide away, so this likely arose from a read error. Distinct nucleotide sequences in the sample also encode this CDR3. The V gene is TRDV1, the J gene TRDJ1, with D tentatively TRDD2 or TRDD3 (5 bases each). TCRdb records no J gene; here it was assigned by comparing the DNA to germline. The CDR3 runs to 16 residues. The germline V gene encodes CDR1 TSWWSYY and CDR2 QGS. The CDR3 DNA follows: TGTGCCCTTGGGGCTTCCGATGCTGAGACAACCGATAAACTCATCTTT. This sequence encodes CALGASDAETTDKLIF.

This clone was counted at least ten times. This chain uses TRDV1 with TRDJ1, with a possible D match to TRDD2 (5 bases). There are 19 residues in the CDR3. Germline V CDR1 and CDR2: TSWWSYY, QGS. Trimming took 1 base from V and 0 from J, leaving 21 bases between them. The CDR3 DNA reads TGTGCTCTTGGGGAACCTTGGGCTTCCGAGGGGCTCCACACCGATAAACTCATCTTT. Its translation: CALGEPWASEGLHTDKLIF.

On this clone itself: TCRdb shows a much larger clone's protein in place of this DNA's translation, and the two differ at residue 10, likely through a read error; the protein shown is translated from the DNA. The chain recombines TRDV1 with TRDJ1, with a weak D call TRDD2 (6 bases). Germline V CDR1 and CDR2: TSWWSYY, QGS. Trimming shortened V by 0 bases and J by 0 bases, and 17 bases separated the two germline ends. This CDR3 spans 18 amino acids. The CDR3 protein is CALGELGSYSLNTDKLIF. CDR3 sequence (DNA): TGTGCTCTTGGGGAACTAGGATCCTACTCCCTCAACACCGATAAACTCATCTTT.

Remarks on this clone: The protein given by TCRdb reflects a much larger clone and differs at residue 9 from this DNA's translation, likely from a read error; the protein shown is the DNA's translation. The V and J genes are TRDV1 and TRDJ1; no reliable D call. TCRdb offers no J gene call, so here the DNA was matched to germline to obtain one. Germline V CDR1 and CDR2: TSWWSYY, QGS. The CDR3 is 16 amino acids. V was trimmed by 5 bases and J by 3 bases, leaving 19 bases between them. CDR3 nucleotides: TGTGCTCTTGGGCCGTGGAGAGGACACCCGCCCGATAAACTCATCTTT. This translates into CALGPWRGHPPDKLIF.

To note about this clone: The protein held in TCRdb is that of a much larger clone and does not match this DNA's translation at residue 19, likely because of a read error; the protein shown is translated from the DNA. The chain uses TRDV1 and TRDJ1; 8 nucleotides match TRDD3. The CDR3 loop spans 22 amino acids. Germline V lookup: CDR1 TSWWSYY, CDR2 QGS. CDR3 nucleotide sequence: TGTGCTCTTGGGGAAGGTCTCTACCGTACTGGGGGTCACCTCCCCTACACCGATAATCTCATCTTT. Amino acids: CALGEGLYRTGGHLPYTDNLIF.